The present entry profiles one T cell receptor (beta chain) with its context. Its antigen is not known. With 10 bases clipped from V and 5 bases from J, the junction kept 7 bases outside the gene matches. CDR1 and CDR2 from the germline V gene are MNHNS and SASEGT. This CDR3 is 13 amino acids long. It was focal radiation plus CTLA-4 blockade with ipilimumab that patients with chemo-refractory metastatic non-small-cell lung cancer received. The repertoire was sequenced with immunoSEQ multiplex PCR; TCRdb's copy has only in-frame clones and lacks some. Of about 45,000 clones in the sample, around 76% were seen once. The data were taken from a study of radiotherapy plus CTLA-4 blockade in lung cancer. Findings and limits, study-wide: Some TCR clones had been derived from tumors. These clones expanded in peripheral blood after radiotherapy plus ipilimumab.

This specimen consisted of peripheral blood, obtained from a patient treated with radiotherapy plus ipilimumab. The receptor was derived from a human donor with non-small cell lung cancer who had stable disease on radiotherapy plus ipilimumab. This rearrangement joins TRBV6-1 to TRBJ2-2, with TRBD2 matching over 7 bases. This CDR3 is CATGRVGTGELFF. CDR3 in DNA: TGTGCCACGGGGAGGGTTGGGACCGGGGAGCTGTTTTTT.